This T cell receptor (beta chain) was found in a study of T cells in Graves' hyperthyroidism and ophthalmopathy. Study-level results: Most thyroid clonotypes expanded above 0.001 were also detected in blood.

Duration under 3 months, a NOSPECS grade of at least 4, and a Clinical Activity Score of at least 3 characterized the ophthalmopathy patients. Exclusion of patients followed from uncontrolled infection, other autoimmune disease, pregnancy or lactation. Isolation of PBMCs was performed on roughly 9 ml fresh peripheral blood. Amplification yielded TCR beta CDR3 regions, with RNA transcripts as the source. The TCR CDR3 first-round RT-PCR relied on the HTBI primer set. TCRdb used MiXCR to reprocess the multiplex PCR reads, holding one entry per CDR3 protein. The sample contains 450,000 to 500,000 distinct CDR3 sequences, 22% of which appear only once. The CDR3 length is 16 residues. Germline CDR1 reads MDHEN; CDR2 reads SYDVKM. V was pared by 1 base and J by 6 bases, with 16 bases between. This clonotype was observed many times. The antigen is undetermined.

This TCR was sampled from an older woman with Graves' ophthalmopathy. What was sequenced was blood. The rearrangement joins TRBV28 to TRBJ1-5; the D gene is possibly TRBD1 (6 bases). The CDR3 nucleotides read TGTGCCAGCAGTTTATCGGGGCAGGGGTCGGTTCAGCCCCAGCATTTT. Residues: CASSLSGQGSVQPQHF.